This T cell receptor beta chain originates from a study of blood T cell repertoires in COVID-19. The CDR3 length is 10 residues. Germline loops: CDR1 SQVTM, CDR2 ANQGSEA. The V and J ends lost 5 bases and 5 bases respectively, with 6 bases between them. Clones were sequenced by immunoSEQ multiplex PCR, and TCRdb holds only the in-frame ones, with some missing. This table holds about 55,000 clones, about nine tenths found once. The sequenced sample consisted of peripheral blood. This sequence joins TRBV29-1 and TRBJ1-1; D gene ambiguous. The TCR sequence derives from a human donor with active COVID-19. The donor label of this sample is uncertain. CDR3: CSVKRTEAFF. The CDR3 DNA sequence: TGCAGCGTTAAGAGGACTGAAGCTTTCTTT. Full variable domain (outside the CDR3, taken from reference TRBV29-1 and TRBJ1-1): SAVISQKPSRDICQRGTSLTIQCQVDSQVTMMFWYRQQPGQSLTLIATANQGSEATYESGFVIDKFPISRPNLTFSTLTVSNMSPEDSSIYLCSVKRTEAFFGQGTRLTVV.